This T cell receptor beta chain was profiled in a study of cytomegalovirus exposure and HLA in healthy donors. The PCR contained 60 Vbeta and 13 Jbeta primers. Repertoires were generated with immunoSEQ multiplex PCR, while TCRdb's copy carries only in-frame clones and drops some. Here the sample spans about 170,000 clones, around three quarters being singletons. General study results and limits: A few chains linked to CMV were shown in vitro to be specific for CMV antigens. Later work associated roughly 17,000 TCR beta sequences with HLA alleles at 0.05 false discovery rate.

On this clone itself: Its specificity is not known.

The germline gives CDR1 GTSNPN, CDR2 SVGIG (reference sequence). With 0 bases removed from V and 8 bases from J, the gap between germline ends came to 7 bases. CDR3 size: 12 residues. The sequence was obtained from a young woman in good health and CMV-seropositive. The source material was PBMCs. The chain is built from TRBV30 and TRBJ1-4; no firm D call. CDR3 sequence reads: CAWSVQVEKLFF. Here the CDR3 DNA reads TGTGCCTGGAGTGTACAAGTGGAAAAACTGTTTTTT.